This T cell receptor (beta chain) was sequenced during a study of radiotherapy plus CTLA-4 blockade in lung cancer. In the study overall: Disease control reached less than 40%, with objective responses in under 20%. Regarding the study as a whole: TCR clones originating in tumors grew in number in blood after radiotherapy plus ipilimumab.

The method was immunoSEQ multiplex PCR; TCRdb's version includes in-frame clones alone and lacks a portion of them. The data hold fewer than 100,000 clones, with over 80% observed a single time. In germline, CDR1 is LNHDA, CDR2 SQIVND (reference sequence). Trimming took 10 bases from V and 4 from J, leaving 16 bases between them. The CDR3 has 13 amino acids. Worth noting for this clone: What it binds is not known.

This chain links TRBV19 with TRBJ1-1; possibly TRBD1 for D (6 bases). The sequenced sample was peripheral blood, obtained from a patient treated with radiotherapy plus ipilimumab. The clonotype was recovered from a human donor with non-small cell lung cancer who had stable disease on radiotherapy plus ipilimumab. Here the CDR3 reads CATSPAGVTEAFF. CDR3 nucleotides: TGTGCCACTTCCCCTGCAGGGGTCACTGAAGCTTTCTTT.